Listed below are T cell receptor beta chains from one sample, sequenced in a study of T cell repertoires in cytomegalovirus infection. One entry per CDR3 protein results from TCRdb running MiXCR on the reads. This sample yields approximately 170,000 distinct CDR3 sequences, of which more than 15% are seen a single time; about 19% belongs to the top ten. The sample consisted of CD8+ T cells from PBMCs. These TCRs come from a human donor in good health (CMV status not recorded). Some clones in this sample may be carry-over from other donors' samples. Each CDR3 is given with its conserved first and last residue. Each record gives: J gene, V gene, clone size, D gene, CDR3 protein, CDR3 DNA. D genes are given only for firm matches. The size of a clone is reported for some rows only, either as once, few or many, or as a class for expanded clones.

>TRBJ1-2|TRBV12-3/TRBV12-4|few|TRBD1
CASSPPGQNYGYTF
TGTGCCAGCAGTCCGCCGGGACAGAACTATGGCTACACCTTC
>TRBJ2-1|TRBV7-2|many|.
CASSLGYYNEQFF
TGTGCCAGCAGCTTAGGGTACTACAATGAGCAGTTCTTC
>TRBJ2-1|TRBV7-6|few|TRBD2
CASSETSGSSYNEQFF
TGTGCCAGCAGCGAAACTAGCGGGAGCTCCTACAATGAGCAGTTCTTC
>TRBJ2-2|TRBV30|few|.
CAWRGGDTGELFF
TGTGCCTGGAGAGGGGGTGACACCGGGGAGCTGTTTTTT
>TRBJ2-1|TRBV7-2|.|TRBD2
CASSLVLAGINEQFF
TGTGCCAGCAGCTTAGTACTAGCGGGAATCAATGAGCAGTTCTTC
>TRBJ1-5|TRBV7-2|.|TRBD1
CASSPHRGQDYNQPQHF
TGTGCCAGCAGCCCCCACAGGGGGCAAGACTACAATCAGCCCCAGCATTTT
>TRBJ2-7|TRBV4-2|few|TRBD1
CASSQEGQGSYEQYF
TGTGCCAGCAGCCAAGAGGGACAGGGCTCCTACGAGCAGTACTTC
>TRBJ2-1|TRBV4-3|.|.
CASSQGSDYNEQFF
TGCGCCAGCAGCCAAGGGTCAGATTACAATGAGCAGTTCTTC
>TRBJ2-7|TRBV29-1|.|.
CSVEGPFGEQYF
TGCAGCGTTGAGGGCCCCTTTGGGGAGCAGTACTTC
>TRBJ2-7|TRBV7-9|.|.
CASSIQGEQYF
TGTGCCAGCAGCATTCAGGGGGAGCAGTACTTC
>TRBJ1-1|TRBV7-9|few|.
CASSPGYGGSRTEAFF
TGTGCCAGCAGCCCAGGTTATGGCGGGTCGAGGACTGAAGCTTTCTTT
>TRBJ2-1|TRBV12-3/TRBV12-4|few|TRBD2
CASRSGGLAGGLGPGEQFF
TGTGCCAGCAGATCAGGAGGGCTAGCGGGAGGATTGGGGCCTGGTGAGCAGTTCTTC
>TRBJ2-1|TRBV7-9|few|TRBD1
CASSWDRSNEQFF
TGTGCCAGCAGCTGGGACAGGTCCAATGAGCAGTTCTTC
>TRBJ1-5|TRBV7-8|many|.
CASSLVGGQPQHF
TGTGCCAGCAGCTTAGTGGGAGGTCAGCCCCAGCATTTT
>TRBJ1-1|TRBV29-1|.|.
CSVPNENEAFF
TGCAGCGTTCCCAACGAGAATGAAGCTTTCTTT
>TRBJ2-5|TRBV7-2|many|.
CASSLNKLLETQYF
TGTGCCAGCAGCTTAAACAAGTTATTAGAGACCCAGTACTTC
>TRBJ1-5|TRBV6-5|.|TRBD1
CASSYSGQRHQPQHF
TGTGCCAGCAGTTACTCGGGACAGAGGCATCAGCCCCAGCATTTT
>TRBJ2-1|TRBV6-4|few|.
CASSDVGESSYNEQFF
TGTGCCAGCAGTGACGTCGGGGAAAGCTCCTACAATGAGCAGTTCTTC
>TRBJ2-7|TRBV6-5|few|TRBD1
CASSKLGGFYNEQYF
TGTGCCAGCAGTAAGCTAGGGGGCTTCTACAATGAGCAGTACTTC
>TRBJ2-7|TRBV20-1|.|TRBD2
CSALRDYNSYEQYF
TGCAGTGCTTTACGGGACTATAACTCCTACGAGCAGTACTTC
>TRBJ2-1|TRBV20-1|.|.
CSARGWGGTSNEQFF
TGCAGTGCTAGGGGTTGGGGCGGAACTAGTAACGAGCAGTTCTTC
>TRBJ2-7|TRBV7-9|.|.
CASSPARGPYEQYF
TGTGCCAGCAGCCCCGCCCGGGGGCCCTACGAGCAGTACTTC
>TRBJ2-7|TRBV7-2|medium-sized|TRBD2
CASSFPLGEGTYEQYF
TGTGCCAGCAGCTTCCCCCTGGGGGAGGGCACCTACGAGCAGTACTTC
>TRBJ1-5|TRBV23-1|.|TRBD1
CASSQCPDRRHQPQHF
TGCGCCAGCAGTCAATGCCCGGACAGGAGACACCAGCCCCAGCATTTT